A single sample gave rise to the 20 T cell receptor beta chains below, sequenced in a study of shared clonotypes between healthy human individuals (TCRdb year 2020). Library preparation was by the immunoSEQ multiplex PCR assay. In its TCRdb copy, this immuneACCESS table keeps in-frame sequences only and misses some clones. Where compared with another copy, unresolved V genes explain less than half of these, and the others have no known cause. The sample data list approximately 2,000,000 clones, and around 90% of these were observed just once. The ten largest clones take up around 0.4% of the sample. Sequencing was carried out using naive CD4+ T cells from PBMCs. The sample's cell subset or site label is to be understood as: CD45RA+ positively selected. The receptor set was obtained from a young man in good health. Some clones in this sample may be carry-over from other donors' samples.

J is TRBJ1-4 and V is TRBV30, with unresolved D. In germline, CDR1 is GTSNPN, CDR2 SVGIG (reference sequence). Between the trimmed V and J ends, which lost 3 bases and 3 bases, there was a span of 11 bases. The CDR3 is made up of 14 amino acids. Here the CDR3 reads CAWREVGSNEKLFF. The CDR3, as DNA: TGTGCCTGGAGGGAAGTGGGTTCTAATGAAAAACTGTTTTTT.

The gene calls are TRBV5-1 and TRBJ1-3; D is perhaps TRBD1 (6 bases). The V gene lost 0 bases and the J gene lost 0 bases, with 13 bases spanning the gap. The CDR3 is made up of 17 amino acids. Germline V CDR1 and CDR2: SGHRS, YFSETQ. The CDR3 spells CASSLGTDRYSGNTIYF. In DNA, the CDR3 is TGCGCCAGCAGCTTGGGGACAGACCGATACTCTGGAAACACCATATATTTT.

The chain couples TRBV28 to TRBJ2-7; D not resolved. The germline CDR1 and CDR2 sequences are MDHEN and SYDVKM. The CDR3 sequence is 14 residues long. Trimming cost V 6 bases and J 5 bases, with 17 bases left between them. CDR3: CASSPGRFLDEQYF. The CDR3 nucleotides are TGTGCCAGCAGCCCCGGACGGTTTCTCGACGAGCAGTACTTC. The full variable domain, completed using reference TRBV28 and TRBJ2-7, is DVKVTQSSRYLVKRTGEKVFLECVQDMDHENMFWYRQDPGLGLRLIYFSYDVKMKEKGDIPEGYSVSREKKERFSLILESASTNQTSMYLCASSPGRFLDEQYFGPGTRLTVT.

This clone came up a few times. Other DNA sequences in the sample encode the same CDR3. The chain recombines TRBV5-1 with TRBJ1-4; TRBD1 aligns across 9 bases. Germline values: CDR1 SGHRS, CDR2 YFSETQ. Trimming cost V 4 bases and J 6 bases; bases outside gene matches: 4. The CDR3 has 14 residues. CDR3 bases: TGCGCCAGCAGCGCGGGACAGGGTGATGAAAAACTGTTTTTT. Translated: CASSAGQGDEKLFF. Supplemented by reference TRBV5-1 and TRBJ1-4, the full variable domain reads KAGVTQTPRYLIKTRGQQVTLSCSPISGHRSVSWYQQTPGQGLQFLFEYFSETQRNKGNFPGRFSGRQFSNSRSEMNVSTLELGDSALYLCASSAGQGDEKLFFGSGTQLSVL.

As to this clone: Other nucleotide sequences from this sample produce the same CDR3. CDR3 sequence: CASSVGRGNTEAFF. DNA for the CDR3: TGTGCCAGCAGTGTTGGGAGAGGGAACACTGAAGCTTTCTTT. V usage is TRBV6-1 and J usage is TRBJ1-1; D not certain. The germline V and J ends were trimmed by 4 bases and 1 base, with 10 bases remaining between them. The germline V gene encodes CDR1 MNHNS and CDR2 SASEGT. The CDR3 has 14 residues.

The chain links TRBV4-3 to TRBJ2-1; D is perhaps TRBD2 (5 bases). Germline V gene sequence: CDR1 LGHNA, CDR2 YSLEER. The V end lost 4 bases, the J end lost 7 bases, and 29 bases lay between the germline ends. The CDR3 is 19 residues long. CDR3 nucleotides: TGCGCCAGCAGCCCTTCCTTACCGAGGACCGGGTTGAGGAGGAATGAGCAGTTCTTC. The encoded protein is CASSPSLPRTGLRRNEQFF.

The V call is TRBV5-6, the J call TRBJ2-1, with 10 bases fitting TRBD2. Per germline, CDR1 SGHDT and CDR2 YYEEEE. The CDR3 has 16 residues. The V and J ends lost 0 bases and 7 bases, in that order; junction bases with no gene match: 7. CDR3 region: CASSLGSGRTGNEQFF. As DNA, the CDR3 is TGTGCCAGCAGCTTGGGTAGCGGGAGGACCGGGAATGAGCAGTTCTTC.

Note on this clone: At the DNA level, this CDR3 is encoded by other sequences in the same sample as well. The chain combines TRBV7-9 with TRBJ1-4; unclear D gene. The V end was cut by 0 bases, the J end by 7 bases, with 12 bases between. Germline V gives CDR1 SEHNR, CDR2 FQNEAQ (reference sequence). The CDR3 has 15 amino acids. CDR3 sequence: CASSLARAGSEKLFF. For the CDR3, the DNA is TGTGCCAGCAGCTTAGCGCGGGCTGGGTCTGAAAAACTGTTTTTT.

V is TRBV19 and J is TRBJ1-5; maybe TRBD1 (5 bases). The germline gives CDR1 LNHDA, CDR2 SQIVND (reference sequence). This CDR3 contains 15 residues. Trimming removed 6 bases from V and 3 bases from J, with 15 bases in between. In DNA, the CDR3 is TGTGCCAGTAGCAGGAGGGACGGCTACAATCAGCCCCAGCATTTT. Protein: CASSRRDGYNQPQHF.

Concerning this clone itself: This sample also contains other DNA sequences that code for the same CDR3. The genes are TRBV7-9 and TRBJ2-1; 11 nucleotides match TRBD1. CDR3 length: 14 residues. Trimming at V came to 5 bases and at J to 7 bases, leaving 4 bases not matched to a gene. Germline V gene sequence: CDR1 SEHNR, CDR2 FQNEAQ (reference sequence). In DNA, the CDR3 is TGTGCCAGCAGCCCGGGACAGGGGGTAAATGAGCAGTTCTTC. Translation: CASSPGQGVNEQFF.

In DNA, the CDR3 is TGTGCCAGCAGCTTTAAGACAGGCGGGGGACCGGGCGAGCAGTACTTC. Protein sequence: CASSFKTGGGPGEQYF. The chain is built from TRBV27 and TRBJ2-7, with D perhaps TRBD2 (7 bases). The V end lost 6 bases, the J end lost 6 bases, and 24 bases lay between the germline ends. Germline CDR1 reads MNHEY; CDR2 reads SMNVEV (reference sequence). The CDR3 consists of 16 residues.

This clone was recorded only once. This chain joins TRBV19 and TRBJ1-1; 11 nucleotides align to TRBD1. CDR1 is LNHDA and CDR2 is SQIVND in the germline V gene (reference sequence). Trimming took 7 bases from V and 5 from J; bases not matched to a gene: 6. This CDR3 is 14 amino acids long. CDR3 protein: CASMGTGGETEAFF. CDR3 nucleotides: TGTGCCAGTATGGGGACAGGGGGTGAGACTGAAGCTTTCTTT.

This clone was detected a few times. The chain employs TRBV28 and TRBJ1-5, with D unclear. The V gene's germline CDR1 is MDHEN and CDR2 SYDVKM. This CDR3 spans 11 amino acids. V dropped 6 bases and J dropped 11 bases, with 11 bases sitting between them. The CDR3 protein is CASRLKFTQHF. The CDR3 DNA reads TGTGCCAGCAGACTGAAGTTTACCCAGCATTTT.

The gene calls are TRBV18 and TRBJ2-7, with 7 bases fitting TRBD1. Germline CDR1 reads KGHSH; CDR2 reads LQKENI. The CDR3 runs to 13 residues. Losses at the gene ends were 4 bases for V and 5 bases for J; bases not matched to a gene: 5. DNA for the CDR3: TGTGCCAGCTCACTTTACCAGGGGGACGAGCAGTACTTC. Translated, it gives CASSLYQGDEQYF.

The J gene is TRBJ2-7, the V gene TRBV6-5, with 9 bases aligning to TRBD2. With 8 bases clipped from V and 2 bases from J, the junction kept 7 bases outside the gene matches. This CDR3 is built from 14 residues. Germline V gives CDR1 MNHEY, CDR2 SVGAGI. The CDR3 here is CASWKTSGPYEQYF. CDR3 DNA sequence: TGTGCCAGCTGGAAGACTAGCGGTCCCTACGAGCAGTACTTC.

The chain uses TRBV7-3 and TRBJ2-2, with D possibly being TRBD1 (8 bases). This CDR3 has 18 residues. CDR1 is SGHTA and CDR2 is FQGTGA in the germline V gene. The V gene lost 4 bases and the J gene lost 1 base, with 19 bases spanning the gap. CDR3 in amino acids: CASSSPGQGGRNTGELFF. The CDR3 nucleotides are TGTGCCAGCAGCTCCCCAGGACAGGGAGGGAGGAACACCGGGGAGCTGTTTTTT.

This chain uses TRBV19 with TRBJ1-4; no clear D gene. Trimming shortened V by 9 bases and J by 5 bases, and 13 bases separated the two germline ends. Germline CDR1 is LNHDA and CDR2 is SQIVND (reference sequence). The CDR3 runs 13 residues. Here the CDR3 DNA reads TGTGCCAGCCAGAGGTACCAGAATGAAAAACTGTTTTTT. Residues: CASQRYQNEKLFF.

CDR3 region: CASSPPGTRNEQFF. For the CDR3, the DNA is TGTGCCAGCAGCCCCCCCGGAACCCGGAATGAGCAGTTCTTC. The chain has TRBV7-8 and TRBJ2-1; D call uncertain. V gave up 5 bases and J gave up 7 bases, with 15 bases separating them. CDR3 length: 14 amino acids. Germline V gives CDR1 SGHVS, CDR2 FQNEAQ.

This clone has only one observation. The rearrangement joins TRBV18 to TRBJ2-2; D unresolved. This CDR3 spans 18 amino acids. V lost 1 base to trimming and J lost 0 bases, with 15 bases between them. Germline CDR1 and CDR2: KGHSH and LQKENI. CDR3 sequence (DNA): TGTGCCAGCTCACCACGTCTAGGTTCCGACACGAACACCGGGGAGCTGTTTTTT. Translation gives CASSPRLGSDTNTGELFF.

The chain has TRBV7-2 and TRBJ2-7, with D tentatively TRBD1 (5 bases). Germline-derived CDR1 and CDR2 are SGHTA and FQGNSA. The CDR3 has 14 amino acids. V lost 2 bases and J 5 bases, leaving 13 bases between the germline ends. The CDR3 DNA is TGTGCCAGCAGCTTACTCAGGGAAGTCCACGAGCAGTACTTC. Its protein is CASSLLREVHEQYF.